These 28 T cell receptor beta chains originate from one sample sequenced in a study of untreated major depressive disorder. Study-wide findings and caveats: Compared with controls, depressed patients showed more TRBV05-01 (Vbeta 5.1) usage in CD4+ T cells.

Assay used: immunoSEQ multiplex PCR; TCRdb lists only in-frame clones, some missing. The sample lists under 30,000 clones; 91% were seen once. The antigens of these receptors remain unknown. The sequenced sample was CD4+ T cells from PBMCs. These receptors all come from a woman in her thirties with major depressive disorder.

The chain employs TRBV6-6 and TRBJ2-2; 8 positions match TRBD1. J lost 7 bases, V lost 2 bases, and 3 bases had no gene match. CDR1 is MNHNY, CDR2 SVGAGI, per germline (reference sequence). The CDR3 contains 14 residues. The CDR3 sequence is CASSYAGGLGELFF. Written as DNA, the CDR3 is TGTGCCAGCAGTTACGCAGGGGGCCTCGGGGAGCTGTTTTTT.

V usage is TRBV5-1 and J usage is TRBJ2-7; 9 bases line up with TRBD1. Trimming took 3 bases from V and 6 from J; bases not matched to a gene: 13. This CDR3 has 16 amino acids. CDR1 SGHRS and CDR2 YFSETQ come from the germline V gene. CDR3 sequence reads: CASSSDTGTGTTEQYF. CDR3 sequence (DNA): TGCGCCAGCAGCTCGGACACCGGGACAGGGACTACCGAGCAGTACTTC. The variable domain in full, with the rest retrieved from reference TRBV5-1 and TRBJ2-7, is KAGVTQTPRYLIKTRGQQVTLSCSPISGHRSVSWYQQTPGQGLQFLFEYFSETQRNKGNFPGRFSGRQFSNSRSEMNVSTLELGDSALYLCASSSDTGTGTTEQYFGPGTRLTVT.

This clone was recorded once. V is TRBV5-5 and J is TRBJ2-1; 8 bases agree with TRBD2. V was pared by 0 bases and J by 7 bases, with 9 bases of the junction left unmatched. The CDR3 length is 16 residues. Germline lookup yields CDR1 SGHKS and CDR2 YYEKEE (reference sequence). The CDR3 sequence is CASSLVAGGHRNEQFF. CDR3 DNA sequence: TGTGCCAGCAGCTTGGTGGCGGGGGGCCACCGGAATGAGCAGTTCTTC. Complete variable domain (other parts from reference TRBV5-5 and TRBJ2-1): DAGVTQSPTHLIKTRGQQVTLRCSPISGHKSVSWYQQVLGQGPQFIFQYYEKEERGRGNFPDRFSARQFPNYSSELNVNALLLGDSALYLCASSLVAGGHRNEQFFGPGTRLTVL.

The V gene is TRBV28, the J gene TRBJ1-2, with no clear D. The CDR3 has 16 residues. Germline V lookup: CDR1 MDHEN, CDR2 SYDVKM. Trimming left V 8 bases short and J 4 bases short, with 23 bases between. The CDR3 nucleotides read TGTGCCAGCCTTAAGGAGGGATCGGCTTATATCTATGGCTACACCTTC. Translated: CASLKEGSAYIYGYTF.

The gene calls are TRBV5-1 and TRBJ2-7, with D perhaps matching TRBD1 (6 bases). The CDR3 has 14 amino acids. CDR1 is SGHRS and CDR2 is YFSETQ in the germline V gene. The V end was cut by 4 bases, the J end by 1 base, with 12 bases between. The CDR3 DNA reads as TGCGCCAGCAGCAGGGACACCCTTTCCTACGAGCAGTACTTC. It encodes CASSRDTLSYEQYF.

The V call is TRBV5-1, the J call TRBJ2-3; 7 bases map to TRBD2. Germline V gives CDR1 SGHRS, CDR2 YFSETQ. This CDR3 has 14 amino acids. V shed 2 bases, J shed 4 bases, and the junction held 4 bases outside the gene matches. The CDR3 sequence: CASSLGLVADTQYF. The CDR3 DNA follows: TGCGCCAGCAGCTTAGGACTAGTGGCAGATACGCAGTATTTT.

The chain recombines TRBV5-4 with TRBJ2-7; the D gene is possibly TRBD2 (7 bases). This CDR3 is 14 amino acids long. Trimming removed 1 base from V and 5 bases from J, with 13 bases in between. Germline V gene sequence: CDR1 SGHNT, CDR2 YYREEE (reference sequence). DNA for the CDR3: TGTGCCAGCAGCTTGAGGGGGGGCACCCACGAGCAGTACTTC. It codes for CASSLRGGTHEQYF.

This chain uses TRBV28 with TRBJ1-2, with D hard to call. V lost 4 bases to trimming and J lost 8 bases, with 8 bases between them. The germline V gene encodes CDR1 MDHEN and CDR2 SYDVKM. The CDR3 spans 11 residues. The CDR3 spells CASSYRGGYTF. CDR3 sequence (DNA): TGTGCCAGCAGTTACCGTGGGGGCTACACCTTC.

The chain links TRBV19 to TRBJ1-5; 9 bases are shared with TRBD1. The J segment lost 5 bases and the V segment lost 7 bases, leaving 9 bases of the junction unmatched. The germline V gene encodes CDR1 LNHDA and CDR2 SQIVND (reference sequence). The CDR3 runs 15 residues. The CDR3 region is CASITPGQGHQPQHF. CDR3 in DNA: TGTGCCAGTATTACCCCGGGACAGGGTCATCAGCCCCAGCATTTT.

The chain combines TRBV11-2 with TRBJ2-5, with no clear D. The CDR3 is 13 residues long. The V and J ends lost 5 bases and 5 bases respectively, with 12 bases between them. CDR1 is SGHAT and CDR2 is FQNNGV in the germline V gene. The CDR3 sequence is CASSPGTRETQYF. CDR3 coding DNA: TGTGCCAGCAGCCCAGGCACCCGGGAGACCCAGTACTTC.

V is TRBV19 and J is TRBJ1-2, with 7 bases lining up with TRBD1. This CDR3 comprises 13 residues. V trimming: 6 bases; J trimming: 6 bases; junction bases outside the gene matches: 7. CDR1 is LNHDA, CDR2 SQIVND, per germline (reference sequence). In DNA, the CDR3 is TGTGCCAGTAGGCGACAGGGCAGGGATGGCTACACCTTC. Translating gives CASRRQGRDGYTF.

This clone appeared a single time. The rearrangement links TRBV2 to TRBJ2-5; 8 bases map to TRBD2. V gave up 6 bases and J gave up 5 bases; unmatched junction bases: 8. The CDR3 totals 14 residues. CDR1 is SNHLY, CDR2 FYNNEI, per germline. CDR3 sequence reads: CASSPGGAYETQYF. CDR3 sequence (DNA): TGTGCCAGCAGCCCCGGGGGGGCCTATGAGACCCAGTACTTC. Using reference TRBV2 and TRBJ2-5 for the parts outside the CDR3, the full variable domain is EPEVTQTPSHQVTQMGQEVILRCVPISNHLYFYWYRQILGQKVEFLVSFYNNEISEKSEIFDDQFSVERPDGSNFTLKIRSTKLEDSAMYFCASSPGGAYETQYFGPGTRLLVL.

In this sample, this clone turned up once. The chain couples TRBV19 to TRBJ1-5, with TRBD1 identical over 8 bases. The J segment lost 5 bases and the V segment lost 6 bases, leaving 3 bases of the junction unmatched. There are 13 residues in the CDR3. CDR1 LNHDA and CDR2 SQIVND come from the germline V gene (reference sequence). In nucleotides, the CDR3 is TGTGCCAGTAGCCCGGACAGGGATCAGCCCCAGCATTTT. Translated: CASSPDRDQPQHF. The full variable domain, its missing parts supplied by reference TRBV19 and TRBJ1-5, is DGGITQSPKYLFRKEGQNVTLSCEQNLNHDAMYWYRQDPGQGLRLIYYSQIVNDFQKGDIAEGYSVSREKKESFPLTVTSAQKNPTAFYLCASSPDRDQPQHFGDGTRLSIL.

The J gene is TRBJ2-7, the V gene TRBV6-6, with TRBD2 matching over 10 bases. This CDR3 is built from 15 residues. V was pared by 3 bases and J by 4 bases, with 6 bases of the junction left unmatched. Per germline, CDR1 MNHNY and CDR2 SVGAGI (reference sequence). The CDR3 loop reads CASSYRGSGGYEQYF. In nucleotides, the CDR3 is TGTGCCAGCAGTTATCGGGGTAGCGGGGGGTACGAGCAGTACTTC.

V is TRBV9 and J is TRBJ2-7, with a tentative D call TRBD2 (6 bases). This CDR3 is built from 15 residues. The ends were cut back, 2 bases at V and 0 bases at J, with 12 bases in the middle. The germline V gene has CDR1 SGDLS and CDR2 YYNGEE. CDR3 sequence (DNA): TGTGCCAGCAGCGTGACTCCGACTAGCTCCTACGAGCAGTACTTC. Translating gives CASSVTPTSSYEQYF.

This clone was observed a single time. The J gene is TRBJ2-1, the V gene TRBV5-6, with 13 bases aligning to TRBD2. With 2 bases clipped from V and 10 bases from J, the junction kept 9 bases outside the gene matches. The CDR3 spans 16 residues. CDR1 is SGHDT and CDR2 is YYEEEE in the germline V gene. CDR3 region: CASSLRPPTSGREQFF. The CDR3, as DNA: TGTGCCAGCAGCTTACGGCCGCCGACTAGCGGGAGGGAGCAGTTCTTC.

The chain couples TRBV28 to TRBJ2-7; 11 positions match TRBD1. In germline, CDR1 is MDHEN, CDR2 SYDVKM. This CDR3 has 13 amino acids. V was pared by 10 bases and J by 2 bases, with 4 bases of the junction left unmatched. CDR3 sequence reads: CATRTGGAYEQYF. As DNA, the CDR3 is TGTGCCACCAGGACAGGGGGCGCCTACGAGCAGTACTTC.

The J gene is TRBJ1-5, the V gene TRBV6-5; D ambiguous. The germline V gene encodes CDR1 MNHEY and CDR2 SVGAGI. The length of the CDR3 is 15 residues. V was clipped by 5 bases and J by 1 base, with 12 bases between them. The CDR3 protein is CASSALRRSNQPQHF. In DNA form, the CDR3 reads TGTGCCAGCAGTGCCTTGAGGCGGAGCAATCAGCCCCAGCATTTT.

The rearrangement joins TRBV28 to TRBJ1-2; the match to TRBD1 covers 9 bases. The CDR3 is made up of 14 amino acids. Trimming took 4 bases from V and 8 from J; bases not matched to a gene: 8. The germline V gene has CDR1 MDHEN and CDR2 SYDVKM. CDR3: CASSSGQGRGGYTF. The CDR3 DNA is TGTGCCAGCAGTTCCGGACAGGGGAGGGGCGGCTACACCTTC.

Notes on this clone: Germline is not matched at one junction end, which may reflect a read error. This chain connects TRBV7-7 to TRBJ2-5; 8 nucleotides line up with TRBD2. CDR3 size: 16 residues. CDR1 is SSHAT, CDR2 FNYEAQ, per germline (reference sequence). The CDR3 spells CASSPGGLVSGETQYF. CDR3 coding DNA: TGTGCTAGCAGCCCGGGGGGACTAGTTTCGGGAGAGACCCAGTACTTC.

This chain connects TRBV4-3 to TRBJ2-6, with TRBD1 as a possible D gene (5 bases). Germline CDR1 and CDR2: LGHNA and YSLEER. V lost 0 bases to trimming and J lost 2 bases, with 8 bases between them. The CDR3 is 16 amino acids. The CDR3 protein is CASSQDAGTGANVLTF. As DNA, the CDR3 is TGCGCCAGCAGCCAAGATGCAGGGACTGGGGCCAACGTCCTGACTTTC.

The V call is TRBV7-9, the J call TRBJ2-2; a possible D gene is TRBD2 (6 bases). Deletions cut 3 bases from V and 4 bases from J, with 15 bases between. This CDR3 region has 16 residues. Germline-derived CDR1 and CDR2 are SEHNR and FQNEAQ (reference sequence). The CDR3, as DNA: TGTGCCAGCAGCTTCTTTGGGGGGAAAGGCACCGGGGAGCTGTTTTTT. Protein product: CASSFFGGKGTGELFF.

The genes are TRBV10-3 and TRBJ2-2; D possibly corresponds to TRBD2 (5 bases). V was shortened by 5 bases and J by 8 bases, with 15 bases between the two germline ends. The germline CDR1 and CDR2 sequences are ENHRY and SYGVKD. This CDR3 is built from 14 residues. The CDR3 nucleotides read TGTGCCATCAGTAAAACTGGAGGAGGAGGGGAGCTGTTTTTT. Protein sequence: CAISKTGGGGELFF.

This chain links TRBV7-2 with TRBJ2-2; no clear D gene. The CDR3 runs to 13 residues. Germline assignment: CDR1 SGHTA and CDR2 FQGNSA. Trimming pared 5 bases from V and 3 bases from J, leaving 7 bases between. CDR3 loop: CASSRDYTGELFF. CDR3 sequence (DNA): TGTGCCAGCAGCCGAGACTACACCGGGGAGCTGTTTTTT. Drawing the rest from reference TRBV7-2 and TRBJ2-2, the complete variable domain is GAGVSQSPSNKVTEKGKDVELRCDPISGHTALYWYRQSLGQGLEFLIYFQGNSAPDKSGLPSDRFSAERTGGSVSTLTIQRTQQEDSAVYLCASSRDYTGELFFGEGSRLTVL.

This sequence joins TRBV2 and TRBJ1-5, with a weak D call TRBD1 (5 bases). Germline CDR1 SNHLY, CDR2 FYNNEI. The CDR3 loop spans 14 amino acids. The ends were cut back, 6 bases at V and 5 bases at J, with 14 bases in the middle. The CDR3 spells CASRMTDRYQPQHF. The CDR3 region has the DNA TGTGCCAGCAGAATGACAGACAGATATCAGCCCCAGCATTTT.

The chain has TRBV6-5 and TRBJ2-3, with a possible D match to TRBD2 (7 bases). Germline V gives CDR1 MNHEY, CDR2 SVGAGI. Trimming shortened V by 7 bases and J by 4 bases, and 18 bases separated the two germline ends. The CDR3 length is 15 residues. The CDR3 nucleotides read TGTGCCAGCACCCCTGGGGGGGGCCTCGCAGATACGCAGTATTTT. It translates to CASTPGGGLADTQYF.

The V call is TRBV7-2, the J call TRBJ2-7, with D possibly TRBD1 on 5 matching bases. The germline V gene has CDR1 SGHTA and CDR2 FQGNSA. Between the trimmed V and J ends, which lost 5 bases and 3 bases, there was a span of 14 bases. The length of the CDR3 is 14 residues. The CDR3 sequence: CASSGNRINYEQYF. In DNA, the CDR3 is TGTGCCAGCAGCGGAAACAGGATCAACTACGAGCAGTACTTC.

This clone has just a few counts. The chain employs TRBV6-1 and TRBJ1-5; D remains ambiguous. The CDR3 spans 14 residues. Germline V CDR1 and CDR2: MNHNS, SASEGT. The V end lost 6 bases, the J end lost 15 bases, and 24 bases lay between the germline ends. The CDR3 loop reads CASRANTQTPRVHF. DNA of the CDR3: TGTGCCAGCAGGGCGAACACCCAGACACCTCGGGTGCATTTT.